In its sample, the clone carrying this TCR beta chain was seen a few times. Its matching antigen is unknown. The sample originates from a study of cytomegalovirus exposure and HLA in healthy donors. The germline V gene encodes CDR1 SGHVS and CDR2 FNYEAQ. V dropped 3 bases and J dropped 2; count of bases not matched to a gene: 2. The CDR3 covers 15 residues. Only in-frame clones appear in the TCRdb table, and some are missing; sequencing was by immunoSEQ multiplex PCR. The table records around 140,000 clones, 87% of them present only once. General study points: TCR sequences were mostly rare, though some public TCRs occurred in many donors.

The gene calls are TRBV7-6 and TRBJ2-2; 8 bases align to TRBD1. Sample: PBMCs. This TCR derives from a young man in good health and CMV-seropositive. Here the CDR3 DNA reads TGTGCCAGCAGCTTCACAGGGGGTAACACCGGGGAGCTGTTTTTT. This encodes CASSFTGGNTGELFF.